This T cell receptor beta chain was profiled in a study of beta chain features in type 1 diabetes listed by TCRdb under 2018. About the investigation overall: Patients and healthy donors did not differ in mean age, gender distribution, total cell number or subset yield. Across all samples, approximately 100 million sorted cells were examined, and cell number per subset correlated strongly with RNA yield. The study compared TCRB repertoires of sorted circulating CD4+ T cell subsets between recently diagnosed type 1 diabetes patients and matched healthy donors. Regulatory and stem cell-like memory subsets were obtained from only 8 patients and roughly eight healthy donors, while naive and central memory subsets were obtained from all 28 donors. Points the paper makes about the study in general: PCR may preferentially amplify shorter templates, but because patient and control samples were amplified and corrected together, any resulting skew would affect both groups equally. A moderate but significant shortening of TCRB CDR3 length was observed in type 1 diabetes patients in all four CD4+ subsets. HLA sub-analyses involved small numbers of individuals, so any influence of HLA type on TCRB rearrangement remained unresolved. Naive, central memory and regulatory TCRB repertoires appeared to be more similar among patients than among healthy donors. Fewer insertions and more nucleotide deletions at VDJ recombination sites were observed in patients with type 1 diabetes, implying thymic rearrangement abnormalities. Sequencing cDNA rather than genomic DNA could over-represent highly expressing activated cells, although activation and CD3 levels did not differ between groups.

The High Capacity cDNA Reverse Transcription Kit was used to reverse transcribe all of the isolated RNA, meaning that expressed TCRB transcripts were what got sequenced. Naive, central memory and regulatory T cell samples underwent deep immunoSEQ sequencing, averaging around 3.7 million total reads per sample. After sorted cells were lysed in RLT buffer, RNA was extracted with DNase-treated RNeasy Micro or Mini kits, with the choice depending on cell number. Each cell subset was processed on its own to prevent cross-contamination, while patient and healthy donor samples were processed together. The immunoSEQ multiplex PCR was used to amplify TCRB sequences from cDNA, generating 87-bp fragments that spanned the CDR3 region. Sequencing of the amplicons was performed on the Illumina HiSeq platform. As for how the authors treated the data: PCR bias was computationally corrected using synthetic template baselines, reads within Hamming distance 2 were collapsed, and singletons that could not be merged were discarded. Reads were aligned to IMGT to assign V, D and J genes, CDR3 length, and insertions or deletions at six rearrangement sites. Clonotype counts were normalized to sorted cell number within each subset before computing true diversity and Gini coefficients with the tcR R package. The overlap coefficient, calculated on TCRB nucleotide sequences, was used to quantify repertoire sharing. As a proxy for the pre-selection repertoire, out-of-frame TCRB sequences from naive cells were analyzed. What TCRdb holds here is the immuneACCESS table cut down to in-frame rearrangements. Part of the clones is not present; checked against another copy, under half of the missing clones reflect an unresolved V gene, and the others are unexplained. The V and J calls and clone size were taken over from that table, and D and trimming were inferred from the DNA. The sample table contains 900,000 or so clones; only one count was recorded for roughly 15% of them. The ten top clones hold 0.02% to 0.025% of the sample.

From each donor, a single peripheral blood sample of 100 to 150 mL on average was drawn into heparinised tubes. Naive, central memory, regulatory and stem cell-like memory CD4+ T cells were sorted on a BD FACSAria II using a panel including CD45RO, CCR7, CD25, CD127, CD95 and CD27. Purity was above 98% for every sorted population. PBMCs were isolated right away by Lymphoprep density gradient centrifugation and were stained directly, without culture. To minimize batch effects, samples were stained and sorted in pairs, one healthy donor with one patient per experiment. Points on this clone: Its antigen is unknown. Nothing much larger sits one base from this clone, and base qualities are not available.

The CDR3 contains 15 residues, cysteine and phenylalanine counted. Just the 45-base CDR3 DNA is kept, in frame starting at base 1. The receptor was derived from a woman between 18 and 30 years old in good health. Recombination joined TRBV12-2 with TRBJ1-4; TRBD1 is the table's D call, not checked against the DNA. TRBV12-2 is listed as a pseudogene. The sequencing input was naive CD4+ T cells from blood. What this sample's cell subset or site label stands for: true naive CD4+ T cells. The CDR3 corresponds to CASRLTGAWDEKLFF. The nucleotide sequence reads as follows: TGTGCAAGTCGCTTAACAGGGGCGTGGGATGAAAAACTGTTTTTT.